This passage covers 32 T cell receptor beta chains from one sample sequenced in a study of read filtering for tumor transcriptome and immune sequencing. The library was built from about 400 ng RNA with molecular barcoded adaptors for alpha/delta and beta/gamma chains. TCRdb passed the reads through MiXCR, listing each CDR3 protein once. The sample has about 62,000 distinct CDR3 sequences; approximately 18% are singletons. Source material: a population of CD138-negative cells sorted from bone marrow. Every receptor here comes from a donor at least 40 years old with multiple myeloma.

A note on this clonotype: Given a much more abundant clone one base away, this may be a read error. This chain links TRBV30 with TRBJ2-4, with D hard to call. The V end lost 0 bases, the J end lost 0 bases, and 6 bases lay between the germline ends. CDR3 size: 14 residues. Germline lookup yields CDR1 GTSNPN and CDR2 SVGIG (reference sequence). The CDR3 nucleotides read TGTGCCTGGAGTGTTCCAGTAGCCAAAAACATTCAGTACTTC. As protein: CAWSVPVAKNIQYF.

The CDR3 DNA is TGTGCCAGCAGCTTAAAGAGGGGTCGAACTAATGAAAAACTGTTTTTT. It encodes CASSLKRGRTNEKLFF. The V gene is TRBV7-8, the J gene TRBJ1-4, with D possibly being TRBD1 (5 bases). CDR3 length equals 16 residues. V was pared by 2 bases and J by 1 base, with 11 bases between. CDR1 and CDR2 (germline): SGHVS, FQNEAQ.

This clonotype has ten or more counts. The J gene is TRBJ1-1, the V gene TRBV28; TRBD1 might be the D (6 bases). V was trimmed by 6 bases and J by 1 base, leaving 9 bases between them. The CDR3 loop spans 13 amino acids. Germline values: CDR1 MDHEN, CDR2 SYDVKM. Here the CDR3 reads CASRVQGNTEAFF. The CDR3 nucleotides read TGTGCCAGCAGGGTACAGGGGAACACTGAAGCTTTCTTT.

This clonotype was found many times. This chain connects TRBV23-1 to TRBJ2-7; D possibly corresponds to TRBD1 (6 bases). TRBV23-1 qualifies as an ORF whose function is uncertain. V dropped 4 bases and J dropped 3 bases, with 22 bases sitting between them. The CDR3 loop spans 17 amino acids. The CDR3 DNA is TGCGCCAGCAGTCCCCCCGGACAGTGCCCCTACTACTACGAGCAGTACTTC. Its protein product is CASSPPGQCPYYYEQYF.

This clonotype was picked up many times. The chain has TRBV20-1 and TRBJ2-1, with 9 bases matching TRBD2. V lost 0 bases, J lost 0 bases, and 12 bases stayed unmatched. CDR3 size: 19 residues. In germline, CDR1 is DFQATT, CDR2 SNEGSKA (reference sequence). CDR3 amino acids: CSARDDGTSGFFSYNEQFF. The CDR3 region has the DNA TGCAGTGCTAGAGATGATGGAACTAGCGGGTTTTTCTCCTACAATGAGCAGTTCTTC.

This clonotype was observed at least ten times. The rearrangement joins TRBV5-1 to TRBJ2-3; 10 bases line up with TRBD2. V trimming: 4 bases; J trimming: 6 bases; junction bases outside the gene matches: 5. The germline gives CDR1 SGHRS, CDR2 YFSETQ. The CDR3 is 14 residues long. CDR3 region: CASSASGSGDTQYF. In DNA, the CDR3 is TGCGCCAGCAGCGCTAGCGGGAGTGGCGATACGCAGTATTTT.

This clonotype has at least ten counts. The chain has TRBV20-1 and TRBJ2-3; 10 nucleotides align to TRBD2. This CDR3 is 14 amino acids long. With V trimmed by 3 bases and J by 7 bases, 7 bases remained unmatched. CDR1 DFQATT and CDR2 SNEGSKA come from the germline V gene (reference sequence). CDR3: CSARGLAGEYTQYF. CDR3 DNA sequence: TGCAGTGCTAGGGGCCTAGCGGGAGAATATACGCAGTATTTT.

This clonotype was detected once. A far larger clone differs by one base, so this is likely a read error. The chain couples TRBV29-1 to TRBJ2-7; 8 bases are shared with TRBD2. Germline V CDR1 and CDR2: SQVTM, ANQGSEA. The J segment lost 7 bases and the V segment lost 2 bases, leaving 13 bases of the junction unmatched. This CDR3 region has 15 residues. The CDR3 bases are TGCAGCGTTGAATCTCCGGGAGGGCTTTACAATGAGCAGTACTTC. Its protein product is CSVESPGGLYNEQYF.

This clonotype was picked up a small number of times. It may be a read error: a sequence one base away is much more abundant. The rearrangement joins TRBV7-2 to TRBJ2-1; D is possibly TRBD2 (5 bases). This CDR3 has 16 residues. Deletions cut 4 bases from V and 5 bases from J, with 18 bases between. The germline V gene encodes CDR1 SGHTA and CDR2 FQGNSA. CDR3 DNA: TGTGCCAGCAGCTCAGGCTGGCTAACGGGGAACAATGAGCAGTTCTTC. This encodes CASSSGWLTGNNEQFF.

The sample holds many counts of this clonotype. The chain combines TRBV15 with TRBJ2-5, with 11 bases fitting TRBD2. V lost 2 bases, J lost 4 bases, and 6 bases stayed unmatched. Looked up from germline, CDR1 is LNHNV and CDR2 is YYDKDF (reference sequence). The CDR3 loop spans 16 amino acids. The DNA for the CDR3 is TGTGCCACCAGCAGATCGACTAGCGGGGCACTAGAGACCCAGTACTTC. Its protein is CATSRSTSGALETQYF. The complete variable domain, with remaining parts taken from reference TRBV15 and TRBJ2-5, reads DAMVIQNPRYQVTQFGKPVTLSCSQTLNHNVMYWYQQKSSQAPKLLFHYYDKDFNNEADTPDNFQSRRPNTSFCFLDIRSPGLGDTAMYLCATSRSTSGALETQYFGPGTRLLVL.

The sample holds many counts of this clonotype. CDR3 DNA sequence: TGCGCCAGCCTTGATACGAACACTGAAGCTTTCTTT. This gives the protein CASLDTNTEAFF. This sequence joins TRBV5-1 and TRBJ1-1; D ambiguous. The CDR3 is 12 residues long. Deletions cut 7 bases from V and 1 base from J, with 8 bases between. Germline loops: CDR1 SGHRS, CDR2 YFSETQ.

This clonotype has ten or more counts. V and J are TRBV19 and TRBJ2-7, with 9 bases matching TRBD1. The germline V gene has CDR1 LNHDA and CDR2 SQIVND (reference sequence). This CDR3 is built from 14 residues. After removal of 10 bases from V and 3 bases from J, the junction contained 10 bases not matched to a gene. The CDR3 DNA reads as TGTGCCACGGGGGAAACAGGGGGCAGCTACGAGCAGTACTTC. It codes for CATGETGGSYEQYF.

This clonotype was seen ten or more times. The V and J genes are TRBV25-1 and TRBJ2-5; D uncertain. Germline V CDR1 and CDR2: MGHDK, SYGVNS. The V end lost 3 bases, the J end lost 4 bases, and 12 bases lay between the germline ends. The CDR3 has 14 residues. As DNA, the CDR3 is TGTGCCAGCAGTGAGTCCCCAGTGGGAGAGACCCAGTACTTC. It is translated as CASSESPVGETQYF.

In its sample, this clonotype was seen many times. The rearrangement uses TRBV2 and TRBJ1-5; D gene unclear. The CDR3 runs to 14 residues. V lost 1 base and J lost 2, with 6 bases in between. Germline CDR1 and CDR2: SNHLY and FYNNEI. DNA of the CDR3: TGTGCCAGCAGTGAAGGGTTCGGCAATCAGCCCCAGCATTTT. It specifies CASSEGFGNQPQHF.

Many counts were recorded for this clonotype. V gene TRBV7-2 combines with J gene TRBJ1-1; D unclear. V was clipped by 2 bases and J by 0 bases, with 10 bases between them. Germline V gene sequence: CDR1 SGHTA, CDR2 FQGNSA. The CDR3 covers 15 residues. CDR3 residues: CASSLKRMLNTEAFF. The CDR3 region has the DNA TGTGCCAGCAGCTTAAAAAGGATGCTGAACACTGAAGCTTTCTTT.

This clonotype was detected ten times or more. The chain couples TRBV5-1 to TRBJ2-5; TRBD2 matches 8 bases. CDR3 length equals 14 residues. The J segment lost 5 bases and the V segment lost 5 bases, leaving 8 bases of the junction unmatched. Germline CDR1 SGHRS, CDR2 YFSETQ. The CDR3 loop is CASRPTSGLETQYF. CDR3 DNA sequence: TGCGCCAGCAGACCTACTAGCGGCCTGGAGACCCAGTACTTC. The variable domain in full, with the rest retrieved from reference TRBV5-1 and TRBJ2-5, is KAGVTQTPRYLIKTRGQQVTLSCSPISGHRSVSWYQQTPGQGLQFLFEYFSETQRNKGNFPGRFSGRQFSNSRSEMNVSTLELGDSALYLCASRPTSGLETQYFGPGTRLLVL.

Points on this clonotype: Germline is not matched at one junction end, which may reflect a read error. This sequence joins TRBV28 and TRBJ2-3, with 10 bases that match TRBD2. Germline values: CDR1 MDHEN, CDR2 SYDVKM. CDR3 length: 15 residues. The CDR3 sequence is CVSLWASGSPDTQYF. The CDR3 nucleotides read TGTGTCAGCCTCTGGGCTAGCGGGAGTCCAGATACGCAGTATTTT.

The V and J genes are TRBV9 and TRBJ2-1, with D possibly being TRBD2 (6 bases). CDR1 is SGDLS and CDR2 is YYNGEE in the germline V gene. Trimming pared 3 bases from V and 0 bases from J, leaving 7 bases between. This CDR3 is built from 14 residues. In DNA, the CDR3 is TGTGCCAGCAGCGCGGAGGGCTCCTACAATGAGCAGTTCTTC. It translates to CASSAEGSYNEQFF.

This chain uses TRBV11-2 with TRBJ2-7; the D is unclear. V lost 5 bases to trimming and J lost 5 bases, with 13 bases between them. Per germline, CDR1 SGHAT and CDR2 FQNNGV. This CDR3 contains 13 residues. The DNA for the CDR3 is TGTGCCAGCAGCCCGGAAGGTAGCAACGAGCAGTACTTC. It translates to CASSPEGSNEQYF.

The chain carries TRBV7-9 and TRBJ2-3; D may be TRBD1 or TRBD2 (5 bases each). The CDR3 extends over 16 amino acids. V gave up 5 bases and J gave up 3 bases, with 18 bases separating them. In germline, CDR1 is SEHNR, CDR2 FQNEAQ (reference sequence). The CDR3 DNA reads as TGTGCCAGCAGCATCTCGAAGGGAGAGGGGACAGATACGCAGTATTTT. It yields the protein CASSISKGEGTDTQYF.

As for this clonotype: A read error is likely here: a far larger clone is one base away. Here the CDR3 omits its conserved ending phenylalanine or tryptophan, so a read error is the likely source. The chain joins TRBV6-1 to TRBJ2-1, with a possible D match to TRBD2 (5 bases). The CDR3 consists of 12 residues. CDR1 is MNHNS, CDR2 SASEGT, per germline. V lost 7 bases, J lost 6 bases, and 10 bases lay in between. CDR3 sequence: CASNLGSNEQFC. The CDR3 nucleotides are TGTGCCAGCAATTTGGGGAGCAATGAGCAGTTCTGC.

This clonotype was observed at least ten times. V gene TRBV19 combines with J gene TRBJ1-5; D perhaps matches TRBD1 (6 bases). Deletions cut 0 bases from V and 1 base from J, with 7 bases between. The CDR3 runs to 15 residues. Germline V gene data show CDR1 as LNHDA and CDR2 as SQIVND (reference sequence). DNA for the CDR3: TGTGCCAGTAGTATAGACAGGGGAAGCAATCAGCCCCAGCATTTT. Protein sequence: CASSIDRGSNQPQHF.

At least ten counts were recorded for this clonotype. This chain joins TRBV5-1 and TRBJ2-7; TRBD1 aligns across 8 bases. Unmatched junction bases numbered 3, after V lost 0 bases and J lost 1 base. From germline, CDR1 is SGHRS and CDR2 YFSETQ. The CDR3 spans 15 residues. CDR3 DNA sequence: TGCGCCAGCAGCTTGGCAGGGGGCGAGTCCTACGAGCAGTACTTC. This encodes CASSLAGGESYEQYF. Supplemented by reference TRBV5-1 and TRBJ2-7, the full variable domain reads KAGVTQTPRYLIKTRGQQVTLSCSPISGHRSVSWYQQTPGQGLQFLFEYFSETQRNKGNFPGRFSGRQFSNSRSEMNVSTLELGDSALYLCASSLAGGESYEQYFGPGTRLTVT.

This clonotype appeared many times. The chain recombines TRBV28 with TRBJ2-1, with a tentative D call TRBD2 (5 bases). Trimming pared 6 bases from V and 0 bases from J, leaving 12 bases between. The CDR3 is 15 amino acids. The germline CDR1 and CDR2 sequences are MDHEN and SYDVKM. The CDR3 region is CASSLLGSSYNEQFF. For the CDR3, the DNA is TGTGCCAGCAGCCTTCTAGGGAGCTCCTACAATGAGCAGTTCTTC.

This clonotype was counted at least ten times. J is TRBJ1-1 and V is TRBV20-1, with no clear D. Trimming left V 1 base short and J 8 bases short, with 17 bases between. The CDR3 has 14 amino acids. Germline-derived CDR1 and CDR2 are DFQATT and SNEGSKA (reference sequence). In nucleotides, the CDR3 is TGCAGTGCTAGAGTAGCAGCCACAGAAGGGGAAGCTTTCTTT. As protein: CSARVAATEGEAFF.

This clonotype appeared many times. The chain employs TRBV5-6 and TRBJ2-7, with D possibly being TRBD1 (5 bases). The germline V and J ends were trimmed by 8 bases and 6 bases, with 12 bases remaining between them. The CDR3 runs to 11 residues. CDR1 is SGHDT, CDR2 YYEEEE, per germline. CDR3 nucleotide sequence: TGTGCCAGATGCTGTAGGGGCGAGCAGTACTTC. Its translation: CARCCRGEQYF.

This clonotype was detected a few times. V usage is TRBV11-2 and J usage is TRBJ2-5, with 8 bases identical to TRBD2. Trimming cost V 1 base and J 7 bases; bases outside gene matches: 5. The CDR3 totals 14 residues. The germline gives CDR1 SGHAT, CDR2 FQNNGV. Here the CDR3 DNA reads TGTGCCAGCAGCTTAGTAAGCGGGAGTGGGACCCAGTACTTC. Translating gives CASSLVSGSGTQYF.

This clonotype was observed at least ten times. The chain links TRBV24-1 to TRBJ2-7; possibly TRBD1 for D (6 bases). The CDR3 has 15 residues. The V end lost 4 bases, the J end lost 2 bases, and 14 bases lay between the germline ends. Germline V gives CDR1 KGHDR, CDR2 SFDVKD. Here the CDR3 reads CATSDSRGRAYEQYF. CDR3 coding DNA: TGTGCCACCAGTGACTCCAGGGGTAGGGCCTACGAGCAGTACTTC.

This clonotype was observed at least ten times. The chain recombines TRBV5-1 with TRBJ2-3; 8 bases align to TRBD1. The CDR3 extends over 17 amino acids. The V and J ends lost 0 bases and 2 bases, in that order; junction bases with no gene match: 8. Germline V gene data show CDR1 as SGHRS and CDR2 as YFSETQ. Written as DNA, the CDR3 is TGCGCCAGCAGCTTGGGGTTGCACAGGGGGGACACAGATACGCAGTATTTT. Protein: CASSLGLHRGDTDTQYF.

This clonotype has ten or more counts. The V gene is TRBV20-1, the J gene TRBJ2-5; D remains unclear. Germline CDR1 DFQATT, CDR2 SNEGSKA (reference sequence). Trimming took 7 bases from V and 2 from J, leaving 11 bases between them. The length of the CDR3 is 12 residues. The CDR3 sequence: CSVYGRQETQYF. Here the CDR3 DNA reads TGCAGTGTTTATGGGCGGCAAGAGACCCAGTACTTC.

This clonotype was seen at least ten times. The chain uses TRBV19 and TRBJ2-2, with TRBD1 matching over 7 bases. This CDR3 spans 15 amino acids. With V trimmed by 2 bases and J by 5 bases, 5 bases remained unmatched. From germline, CDR1 is LNHDA and CDR2 SQIVND (reference sequence). CDR3 coding DNA: TGTGCCAGTAGTATAATTGACAGGGAGACCGGGGAGCTGTTTTTT. This translates into CASSIIDRETGELFF.

This clonotype was seen ten or more times. The gene calls are TRBV2 and TRBJ2-1; no clear D. The germline CDR1 and CDR2 sequences are SNHLY and FYNNEI. The CDR3 runs to 14 residues. The V gene lost 2 bases and the J gene lost 6 bases, with 11 bases spanning the gap. CDR3: CASSEPRDGNEQFF. The CDR3 bases are TGTGCCAGCAGTGAACCTAGGGATGGCAATGAGCAGTTCTTC.